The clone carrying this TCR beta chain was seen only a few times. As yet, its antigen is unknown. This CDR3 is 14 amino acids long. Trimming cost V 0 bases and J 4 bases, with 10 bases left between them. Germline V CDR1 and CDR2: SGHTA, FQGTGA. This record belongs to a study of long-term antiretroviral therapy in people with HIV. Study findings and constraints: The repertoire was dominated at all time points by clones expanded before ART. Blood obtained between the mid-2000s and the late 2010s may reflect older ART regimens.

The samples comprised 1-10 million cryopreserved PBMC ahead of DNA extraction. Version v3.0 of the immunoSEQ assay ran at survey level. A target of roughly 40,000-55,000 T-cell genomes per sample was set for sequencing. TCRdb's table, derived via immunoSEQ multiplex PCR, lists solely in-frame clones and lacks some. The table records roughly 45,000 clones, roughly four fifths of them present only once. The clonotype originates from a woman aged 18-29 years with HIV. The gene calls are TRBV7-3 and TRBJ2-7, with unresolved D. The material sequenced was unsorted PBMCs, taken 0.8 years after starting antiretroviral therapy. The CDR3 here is CASSLTFGPYEQYF. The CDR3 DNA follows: TGTGCCAGCAGCTTAACGTTTGGACCATACGAGCAGTACTTC.